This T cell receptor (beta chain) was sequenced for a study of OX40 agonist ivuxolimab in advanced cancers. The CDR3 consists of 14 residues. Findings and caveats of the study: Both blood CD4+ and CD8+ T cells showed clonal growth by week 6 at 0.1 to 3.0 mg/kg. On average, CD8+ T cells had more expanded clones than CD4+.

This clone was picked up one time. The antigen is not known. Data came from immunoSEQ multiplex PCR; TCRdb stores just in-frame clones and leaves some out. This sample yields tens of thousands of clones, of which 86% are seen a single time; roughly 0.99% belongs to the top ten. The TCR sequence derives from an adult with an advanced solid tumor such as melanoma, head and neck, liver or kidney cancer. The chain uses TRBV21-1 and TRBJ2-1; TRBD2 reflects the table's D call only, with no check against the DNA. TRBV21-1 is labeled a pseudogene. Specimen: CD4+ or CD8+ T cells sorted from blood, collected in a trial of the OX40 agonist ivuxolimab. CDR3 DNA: TGTGCCAGCAGCAAGAGAATGTGTGCCAATGAGCAGTTCTTC. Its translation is CASSKRMCANEQFF.